This T cell receptor beta chain stems from a study of cytomegalovirus exposure and HLA in healthy donors. With V trimmed by 10 bases and J by 5 bases, 10 bases remained unmatched. This CDR3 is 13 amino acids long. The germline gives CDR1 SGDLS, CDR2 YYNGEE. Amplification used 60 Vbeta primers and 13 Jbeta primers. The protocol was immunoSEQ multiplex PCR, while the TCRdb copy is restricted to in-frame clones and leaves out a portion. This sample yields under 200,000 clones, of which 65% to 90% are seen a single time; under 8% belongs to the top ten. This receptor was obtained from a middle-aged man in good health and CMV-seropositive. The sequenced material came from PBMCs. This chain uses TRBV9 with TRBJ2-5; the match to TRBD2 covers 8 bases. CDR3 in DNA: TGTGCCTCCAACGGGGGGGGACGTGAGACCCAGTACTTC. Protein sequence: CASNGGGRETQYF.